These T cell receptor beta chains were read from a single sample in a study of blood T cell repertoires in COVID-19. Profiled with immunoSEQ multiplex PCR; TCRdb holds only in-frame clones, not every one. The sample holds 280,000 or so clones; 70% to 90% are singletons and the top ten take roughly 2.2%. Specimen: PBMCs or T cells enriched from blood (not recorded which). The receptors shown here come from a young man who had recovered from COVID-19. Each CDR3 is given with its conserved first and last residue. D genes are given only for firm matches. Expanded clones are given a class, and other clones once, few, many or no size at all.

V: TRBV18; J: TRBJ2-3; D: TRBD2; size: .; CDR3: CASSRNGLAGGMDTQYF; DNA: TGTGCCAGCTCACGTAACGGACTAGCGGGGGGCATGGATACGCAGTATTTT
V: TRBV3-1/TRBV3-2; J: TRBJ2-7; D: TRBD1; size: .; CDR3: CASSQAPPPGQGAYEQYF; DNA: TGTGCCAGCAGCCAAGCCCCACCCCCGGGACAGGGGGCCTACGAGCAGTACTTC
V: TRBV11-3; J: TRBJ1-5; D: TRBD1; size: .; CDR3: CASSRDRGGQPQHF; DNA: TGTGCCAGCAGCCGGGACAGGGGCGGGCAGCCCCAGCATTTT
V: TRBV4-2; J: TRBJ2-3; D: TRBD2; size: .; CDR3: CASSQDGLAGGPRDTQYF; DNA: TGTGCCAGCAGCCAAGACGGACTAGCGGGGGGGCCGAGGGATACGCAGTATTTT
V: TRBV11-2; J: TRBJ2-1; D: TRBD1; size: few; CDR3: CASSGQDGRRFVEQFF; DNA: TGTGCCAGCAGCGGACAGGACGGCAGAAGGTTTGTTGAGCAGTTCTTC
V: TRBV4-2; J: TRBJ1-1; D: .; size: .; CDR3: CASSQGAGVRALTEAFF; DNA: TGTGCCAGCAGCCAAGGCGCCGGGGTGCGGGCGTTGACTGAAGCTTTCTTT
V: TRBV27; J: TRBJ1-1; D: .; size: .; CDR3: CASRGDASRAFF; DNA: TGTGCCAGCAGGGGAGATGCTAGCCGAGCTTTCTTT
V: TRBV9; J: TRBJ1-4; D: .; size: once; CDR3: CASSGDTNEKLFF; DNA: TGTGCCAGCAGCGGGGACACGAATGAAAAACTGTTTTTT
V: TRBV30; J: TRBJ1-3; D: .; size: once; CDR3: CAWSVSQATGNTIYF; DNA: TGTGCCTGGAGTGTATCCCAGGCGACTGGAAACACCATATATTTT
V: TRBV6-5; J: TRBJ2-7; D: .; size: .; CDR3: CASRNRVNEQYF; DNA: TGTGCCAGCAGGAACAGGGTAAACGAGCAGTACTTC
V: TRBV6-4; J: TRBJ2-3; D: TRBD2; size: .; CDR3: CASSERGDYTDTQYF; DNA: TGTGCCAGCAGTGAGCGGGGGGACTACACAGATACGCAGTATTTT
V: TRBV5-1; J: TRBJ1-1; D: .; size: .; CDR3: CASSLAPVNTEAFF; DNA: TGCGCCAGCAGCTTGGCCCCCGTGAACACTGAAGCTTTCTTT
V: TRBV19; J: TRBJ1-2; D: .; size: .; CDR3: CASTARGLIYGYTF; DNA: TGTGCCAGTACCGCCCGAGGACTAATTTATGGCTACACCTTC
V: TRBV3-1/TRBV3-2; J: TRBJ2-2; D: TRBD2; size: .; CDR3: CASSLGLAVNTGELFF; DNA: TGTGCCAGCAGCCTAGGACTAGCGGTGAACACCGGGGAGCTGTTTTTT
V: TRBV24-1; J: TRBJ2-1; D: .; size: .; CDR3: CATSDTGSYNEQFF; DNA: TGTGCCACCAGTGACACAGGGTCCTACAATGAGCAGTTCTTC
V: TRBV6-5; J: TRBJ1-6; D: TRBD1; size: .; CDR3: CAGGTGVYSPLHF; DNA: TGTGCCGGTGGGACAGGGGTTTATTCACCCCTCCACTTT
V: TRBV9; J: TRBJ2-3; D: TRBD2; size: once; CDR3: CASSVAGGLTDTQYF; DNA: TGTGCCAGCAGCGTCGCGGGGGGCCTTACAGATACGCAGTATTTT
V: TRBV6-5; J: TRBJ2-7; D: TRBD1; size: .; CDR3: CASTTGTGFYEQYF; DNA: TGTGCCAGCACCACCGGGACAGGGTTCTACGAGCAGTACTTC
V: TRBV19; J: TRBJ2-2; D: TRBD1; size: .; CDR3: CASSRDRGISTGELFF; DNA: TGTGCCAGTAGTAGGGACAGGGGGATATCAACCGGGGAGCTGTTTTTT
V: TRBV14; J: TRBJ1-2; D: TRBD1; size: .; CDR3: CASSQEGRGRFNYGYTF; DNA: TGTGCCAGCAGCCAAGAAGGCAGGGGGCGGTTCAACTATGGCTACACCTTC
V: TRBV18; J: TRBJ1-5; D: TRBD1; size: .; CDR3: CASSPNRGNNQPQHF; DNA: TGTGCCAGCTCACCGAACAGGGGTAACAATCAGCCCCAGCATTTT
V: TRBV6-5; J: TRBJ1-2; D: TRBD1; size: once; CDR3: CASSPFDRDLYGYTF; DNA: TGTGCCAGCAGCCCATTCGACAGGGATCTCTATGGCTACACCTTC
V: TRBV5-5; J: TRBJ2-3; D: TRBD2; size: .; CDR3: CASSPIGGNTDTQYF; DNA: TGTGCCAGCAGCCCTATCGGGGGGAACACAGATACGCAGTATTTT
V: TRBV7-9; J: TRBJ2-1; D: TRBD2; size: .; CDR3: CASSTIAGGDYYNEQFF; DNA: TGTGCCAGCAGCACCATAGCGGGGGGCGACTACTACAATGAGCAGTTCTTC
V: TRBV9; J: TRBJ2-1; D: TRBD2; size: few; CDR3: CASTLSGAGYNEQFF; DNA: TGTGCCAGCACCCTTAGCGGGGCAGGCTACAATGAGCAGTTCTTC
V: TRBV3-1/TRBV3-2; J: TRBJ1-1; D: .; size: .; CDR3: CASRVTQNTEAFF; DNA: TGTGCCAGCAGGGTGACACAGAACACTGAAGCTTTCTTT
V: TRBV25-1; J: TRBJ2-6; D: TRBD1; size: .; CDR3: CASSESTGDQGGANVLTF; DNA: TGTGCCAGCAGTGAATCGACAGGGGATCAAGGAGGGGCCAACGTCCTGACTTTC
V: TRBV27; J: TRBJ1-6; D: .; size: .; CDR3: CASSLTAIGSPLHF; DNA: TGTGCCAGCAGTTTAACCGCGATTGGTTCACCCCTCCACTTT
V: TRBV18; J: TRBJ2-7; D: .; size: .; CDR3: CASSPGGGIGHEQYF; DNA: TGTGCCAGCTCACCGGGGGGAGGTATTGGCCACGAGCAGTACTTC
V: TRBV4-3; J: TRBJ1-2; D: .; size: .; CDR3: CASSQTAGGLGYTF; DNA: TGCGCCAGCAGCCAAACCGCCGGGGGGCTTGGCTACACCTTC
V: TRBV7-6; J: TRBJ1-5; D: .; size: .; CDR3: CASSSRDTTPLYSNQPQHF; DNA: TGTGCCAGCAGCTCCCGGGACACGACACCCCTATATAGCAATCAGCCCCAGCATTTT
V: TRBV7-2; J: TRBJ2-5; D: .; size: .; CDR3: CASLASRGLETQYF; DNA: TGTGCCAGCCTCGCTAGCCGCGGCCTAGAGACCCAGTACTTC
V: TRBV7-9; J: TRBJ2-5; D: .; size: .; CDR3: CASSKGAGELKTQYF; DNA: TGTGCCAGCAGCAAAGGGGCAGGGGAGTTAAAGACCCAGTACTTC
V: TRBV9; J: TRBJ2-1; D: .; size: .; CDR3: CASSLDGGPTYNEQFF; DNA: TGTGCCAGCAGCCTCGATGGGGGCCCTACCTACAATGAGCAGTTCTTC
V: TRBV18; J: TRBJ1-1; D: .; size: .; CDR3: CASSPSGDGRNTEAFF; DNA: TGTGCCAGCTCACCGTCTGGGGACGGGAGGAACACTGAAGCTTTCTTT
V: TRBV29-1; J: TRBJ2-2; D: .; size: .; CDR3: CSVDRPGTGELFF; DNA: TGCAGCGTTGACCGTCCAGGCACCGGGGAGCTGTTTTTT
V: TRBV4-3; J: TRBJ1-6; D: .; size: once; CDR3: CASSQDQGMGFSPLHF; DNA: TGCGCCAGCAGCCAAGACCAGGGAATGGGTTTTTCACCCCTCCACTTT
V: TRBV5-1; J: TRBJ1-1; D: TRBD1; size: .; CDR3: CASSLEGGWSTEAFF; DNA: TGCGCCAGCAGCTTGGAAGGGGGCTGGAGCACTGAAGCTTTCTTT
V: TRBV5-1; J: TRBJ1-6; D: TRBD1; size: once; CDR3: CASSLSGQGSSPLHF; DNA: TGCGCCAGCAGCTTGTCAGGACAGGGGTCCTCACCCCTCCACTTT
V: TRBV7-9; J: TRBJ1-1; D: TRBD1; size: .; CDR3: CASSSPGQIIPTEAFF; DNA: TGTGCCAGCAGCTCACCGGGACAGATCATCCCCACTGAAGCTTTCTTT
V: TRBV5-4; J: TRBJ1-1; D: .; size: .; CDR3: CASSLGEGPYTEAFF; DNA: TGTGCCAGCAGCTTGGGGGAGGGACCGTACACTGAAGCTTTCTTT
V: TRBV2; J: TRBJ1-2; D: .; size: .; CDR3: CASSGIVWGGLGYGYTF; DNA: TGTGCCAGCAGTGGAATCGTTTGGGGGGGCTTAGGCTATGGCTACACCTTC
V: TRBV29-1; J: TRBJ2-1; D: TRBD2; size: .; CDR3: CSVNRGGLAYNEQFF; DNA: TGCAGCGTTAATCGAGGAGGACTAGCATACAATGAGCAGTTCTTC
V: TRBV5-1; J: TRBJ1-5; D: .; size: .; CDR3: CASSPGQTYSNQPQHF; DNA: TGCGCCAGCAGCCCCGGACAGACCTATAGCAATCAGCCCCAGCATTTT
V: TRBV15; J: TRBJ1-5; D: .; size: few; CDR3: CATSRDSLYQPQHF; DNA: TGTGCCACCAGCAGGGACAGCTTATATCAGCCCCAGCATTTT
V: TRBV2; J: TRBJ1-5; D: .; size: .; CDR3: CASSEGAQFRPQHF; DNA: TGTGCCAGCAGTGAAGGGGCCCAGTTCAGACCCCAGCATTTT
V: TRBV19; J: TRBJ1-1; D: TRBD1; size: few; CDR3: CASRSGQYTEAFF; DNA: TGTGCCAGTAGGTCGGGACAGTACACTGAAGCTTTCTTT
V: TRBV6-5; J: TRBJ1-3; D: TRBD1; size: .; CDR3: CASNNGQVGNTIYF; DNA: TGTGCCAGTAATAACGGACAGGTTGGAAACACCATATATTTT
V: TRBV4-3; J: TRBJ2-4; D: TRBD1; size: .; CDR3: CASSQDRIRNAQYF; DNA: TGCGCCAGCAGCCAGGACAGGATAAGAAATGCTCAGTACTTC
V: TRBV23-1; J: TRBJ2-2; D: TRBD2; size: .; CDR3: CASRPNCPSGGSTGELFF; DNA: TGCGCCAGCAGACCGAATTGCCCCAGCGGGGGTAGCACCGGGGAGCTGTTTTTT